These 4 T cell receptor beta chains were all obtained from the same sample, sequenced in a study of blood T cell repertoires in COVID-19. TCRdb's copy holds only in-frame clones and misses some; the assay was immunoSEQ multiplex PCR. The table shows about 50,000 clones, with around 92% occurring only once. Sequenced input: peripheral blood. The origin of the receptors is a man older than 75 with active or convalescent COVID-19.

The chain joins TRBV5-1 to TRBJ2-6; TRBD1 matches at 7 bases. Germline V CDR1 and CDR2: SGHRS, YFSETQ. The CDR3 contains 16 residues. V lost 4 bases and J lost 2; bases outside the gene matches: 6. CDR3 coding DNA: TGCGCCAGCAGCCGTGAGGGGGCGACTGGGGCCAACGTCCTGACTTTC. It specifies CASSREGATGANVLTF.

CDR3 nucleotides: TGTGCCAGCAGCGTAGGGCCAGGGGAAGTCTACGAGCAGTACTTC. Protein product: CASSVGPGEVYEQYF. The J gene is TRBJ2-7, the V gene TRBV9, with D possibly TRBD1 on 6 matching bases. V was trimmed by 0 bases and J by 3 bases, leaving 13 bases between them. Germline V gene data show CDR1 as SGDLS and CDR2 as YYNGEE. The CDR3 runs 15 residues.

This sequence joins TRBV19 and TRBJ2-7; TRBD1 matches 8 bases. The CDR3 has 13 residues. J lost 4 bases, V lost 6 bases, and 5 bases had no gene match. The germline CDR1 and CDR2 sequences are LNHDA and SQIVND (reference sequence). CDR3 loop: CASSRDRIYEQYF. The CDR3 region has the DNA TGTGCCAGTAGCCGGGACAGGATATACGAGCAGTACTTC.

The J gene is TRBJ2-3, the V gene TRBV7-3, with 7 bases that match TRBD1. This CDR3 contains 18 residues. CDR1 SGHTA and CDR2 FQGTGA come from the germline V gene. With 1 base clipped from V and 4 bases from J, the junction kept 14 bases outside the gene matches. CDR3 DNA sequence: TGTGCCAGCAGCTTAAGAGGGGACAGTACATATCGGGCAGATACGCAGTATTTT. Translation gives CASSLRGDSTYRADTQYF.